Below, 8 T cell receptor beta chains from the same sample are listed, as sequenced in a study of CD8+CD57+ T cells in acquired aplastic anemia. Sequencing was done on patients that had shown CD8+CD57+ cell expansion by flow cytometry. According to the study, genomic DNA was the template for TCR beta VDJ and CDR3 profiling. TCRdb independently ran MiXCR on the reads; one entry per CDR3 protein. The top ten clones hold around 9.7% of a sample with about 190,000 distinct CDR3 sequences, around 47% of them seen once. Sequencing was done on a sample of sorted CD4+, CD8+, or CD8+CD57+ T cells (not recorded which) from PBMCs. The receptors were gathered from a human donor with aplastic anemia.

The chain links TRBV11-2 to TRBJ2-5; D ambiguous. V gave up 2 bases and J gave up 0 bases, with 4 bases separating them. The germline V gene has CDR1 SGHAT and CDR2 FQNNGV. CDR3 length: 13 residues. The CDR3 is CASSLSDQETQYF. DNA of the CDR3: TGTGCCAGCAGCTTATCTGACCAAGAGACCCAGTACTTC.

The chain is built from TRBV24-1 and TRBJ1-2; D call uncertain. Trimming cost V 5 bases and J 4 bases, with 16 bases left between them. The CDR3 consists of 15 residues. Germline loops: CDR1 KGHDR, CDR2 SFDVKD. In DNA form, the CDR3 reads TGTGCCACCAGTGGAACACAAGGAAAGGGCTATGGCTACACCTTC. It encodes CATSGTQGKGYGYTF.

This chain's CDR3 is CASTTDMAGEQYF. CDR3 DNA: TGTGCCAGCACAACTGACATGGCAGGCGAGCAGTACTTC. This chain joins TRBV2 and TRBJ2-7; D unclear. The CDR3 has 13 residues. The germline CDR1 and CDR2 sequences are SNHLY and FYNNEI. Trimming cost V 7 bases and J 6 bases, with 16 bases left between them.

The chain combines TRBV4-1 with TRBJ2-7, with TRBD2 matching over 9 bases. Per the germline V gene, CDR1 is MGHRA and CDR2 is YSYEKL. CDR3 length equals 15 residues. The V segment lost 0 bases and the J segment 0 bases; nucleotides outside the gene matches: 0. CDR3 coding DNA: TGCGCCAGCAGCCAAGAACTAGCGGGCTCCTACGAGCAGTACTTC. Protein sequence: CASSQELAGSYEQYF.

Concerning this clonotype: A junction boundary mismatches the germline segment, possibly from a read error. CDR3 sequence (DNA): TGTGCCAGCAGTAGGGGAGGTTCTCACAATGAGCAGCTCTTC. It encodes CASSRGGSHNEQLF. The genes are TRBV19 and TRBJ2-1; possibly TRBD2 for D (6 bases). Germline assignment: CDR1 LNHDA and CDR2 SQIVND (reference sequence). The CDR3 is 14 residues long.

A remark on this clonotype: The junction differs from germline at one of its ends, possibly a read error. The chain recombines TRBV29-1 with TRBJ1-1; no firm D call. Germline values: CDR1 SQVTM, CDR2 ANQGSEA. The CDR3 is made up of 11 amino acids. The CDR3 DNA follows: TGCAGCTTTGAAATGAACACTGAAGCTTTCTTT. Its translation: CSFEMNTEAFF.

The chain couples TRBV3-1 to TRBJ2-5, with 8 bases aligning to TRBD2. This CDR3 has 15 amino acids. In germline, CDR1 is LGHDT, CDR2 YNNKEL (reference sequence). V was pared by 6 bases and J by 4 bases, with 10 bases of the junction left unmatched. The CDR3 here is CASSRKREWGETQYF. The DNA for the CDR3 is TGTGCCAGCAGTCGGAAGCGGGAGTGGGGAGAGACCCAGTACTTC.

In its sample, this clonotype was seen a few times. This chain joins TRBV12-3 or TRBV12-4 and TRBJ1-1; maybe TRBD1 (5 bases). The CDR3 runs to 14 residues. The V and J ends lost 1 base and 0 bases respectively, with 6 bases between them. The CDR3 protein is CASSLGTLNTEAFF. The CDR3 DNA reads TGTGCCAGCAGTTTAGGGACACTGAACACTGAAGCTTTCTTT.